The 30 T cell receptor beta chains below come from one sample, sequenced in a study of blood T cell repertoires in COVID-19. Measured with immunoSEQ multiplex PCR; TCRdb has only the in-frame clones, and not every one. This table has 200,000 to 250,000 clones, just over 85% appearing once. The sample taken for sequencing was peripheral blood. These receptors were obtained from a man between 18 and 35 years old with active or convalescent COVID-19.

The chain uses TRBV27 and TRBJ2-6; tentatively, D is TRBD1 (6 bases). The CDR3 is 16 amino acids. Trimming pared 3 bases from V and 4 bases from J, leaving 13 bases between. CDR1 MNHEY and CDR2 SMNVEV come from the germline V gene (reference sequence). The CDR3 is CASSFWTVRGANVLTF. In DNA, the CDR3 is TGTGCCAGCAGTTTCTGGACAGTGCGCGGGGCCAACGTCCTGACTTTC.

The V gene is TRBV25-1, the J gene TRBJ2-7, with TRBD2 identical over 8 bases. CDR1 is MGHDK, CDR2 SYGVNS, per germline. Trimming at V came to 5 bases and at J to 5 bases, leaving 8 bases not matched to a gene. The CDR3 has 14 residues. CDR3 region: CASSWSGSSNEQYF. The CDR3 DNA reads as TGTGCCAGCAGTTGGAGCGGGAGCAGCAACGAGCAGTACTTC.

This chain connects TRBV3-1 (or the pseudogene TRBV3-2) to TRBJ2-3, with TRBD1 matching over 9 bases. CDR3 length: 12 residues. The trim removed 6 bases at V and 5 bases at J, leaving 0 bases unmatched. The germline gives CDR1 LGHDT, CDR2 YNNKEL (reference sequence). CDR3 DNA sequence: TGTGCCAGCAGGGGACAGGGAGATACGCAGTATTTT. This gives the protein CASRGQGDTQYF.

V gene TRBV14 combines with J gene TRBJ2-5, with a possible D match to TRBD1 (5 bases). Germline V gene data show CDR1 as SGHDN and CDR2 as FVKESK. This CDR3 contains 15 residues. Between the trimmed V and J ends, which lost 0 bases and 3 bases, there was a span of 11 bases. In DNA, the CDR3 is TGTGCCAGCAGCCAAGATCACAGGATCGAAGAGACCCAGTACTTC. This sequence encodes CASSQDHRIEETQYF.

The chain employs TRBV28 and TRBJ2-1; 7 bases agree with TRBD1. The CDR3 covers 14 residues. Germline V CDR1 and CDR2: MDHEN, SYDVKM. Trimming took 7 bases from V and 4 from J; bases not matched to a gene: 7. The CDR3 DNA sequence: TGTGCCAGCAAGTTTCTGACAGGGTACAATGAGCAGTTCTTC. Translation gives CASKFLTGYNEQFF.

The V call is TRBV3-1 (or the pseudogene TRBV3-2), the J call TRBJ2-7; D possibly corresponds to TRBD2 (6 bases). Germline CDR1 reads LGHDT; CDR2 reads YNNKEL (reference sequence). Deletions cut 4 bases from V and 6 bases from J, with 22 bases between. The CDR3 sequence is 16 residues long. The CDR3 DNA reads TGTGCCAGCAGCCTCACCTCAGGGACTGGGGCGGGCGAGCAGTACTTC. This codes for CASSLTSGTGAGEQYF.

This chain connects TRBV19 to TRBJ2-1, with D perhaps TRBD1 (7 bases). This CDR3 spans 15 amino acids. V gave up 4 bases and J gave up 12 bases, with 22 bases separating them. CDR1 LNHDA and CDR2 SQIVND come from the germline V gene (reference sequence). CDR3 loop: CASSTRLERGRGQFF. Written as DNA, the CDR3 is TGTGCCAGTAGTACGAGACTAGAAAGGGGGCGCGGGCAGTTCTTC.

J is TRBJ2-3 and V is TRBV11-2; 8 nucleotides match TRBD1. V lost 4 bases, J lost 4 bases, and 7 bases stayed unmatched. From germline, CDR1 is SGHAT and CDR2 FQNNGV. CDR3 length equals 15 residues. The DNA of the CDR3 is TGTGCCAGCAGCTCGGGTGCAGGGGGCCCAGATACGCAGTATTTT. Its translation is CASSSGAGGPDTQYF.

This rearrangement joins TRBV7-6 to TRBJ2-6, with 8 bases aligning to TRBD1. From germline, CDR1 is SGHVS and CDR2 FNYEAQ. The J segment lost 0 bases and the V segment lost 5 bases, leaving 9 bases of the junction unmatched. This CDR3 is 18 amino acids long. CDR3 DNA: TGTGCCAGCAGCGGCCGACAGGGGATCGGCTCTGGGGCCAACGTCCTGACTTTC. Translated: CASSGRQGIGSGANVLTF.

This sequence joins TRBV7-9 and TRBJ2-1; D unclear. V shed 3 bases and J shed 4 bases, with 7 bases lying between them. Germline CDR1 and CDR2: SEHNR and FQNEAQ (reference sequence). CDR3 size: 13 residues. The CDR3 DNA is TGTGCCAGCAGCTTTGTACTGTACAATGAGCAGTTCTTC. It encodes CASSFVLYNEQFF. Based on the CDR3 plus reference TRBV7-9 and TRBJ2-1, the full variable domain is DTGVSQNPRHKITKRGQNVTFRCDPISEHNRLYWYRQTLGQGPEFLTYFQNEAQLEKSRLLSDRFSAERPKGSFSTLEIQRTEQGDSAMYLCASSFVLYNEQFFGPGTRLTVL.

In DNA, the CDR3 is TGTGCCAGCAGCTTAGGGACAGTGGATGGCTACACCTTC. Its translation is CASSLGTVDGYTF. V and J are TRBV11-2 and TRBJ1-2, with D possibly TRBD1 on 6 matching bases. Germline CDR1 SGHAT, CDR2 FQNNGV. Trimming pared 1 base from V and 6 bases from J, leaving 9 bases between. The CDR3 consists of 13 residues.

The chain has TRBV25-1 and TRBJ2-5; 8 bases map to TRBD1. The CDR3 runs to 13 residues. The germline V gene has CDR1 MGHDK and CDR2 SYGVNS. Trimming took 4 bases from V and 5 from J; bases not matched to a gene: 3. This chain's CDR3 is CASSGTGTETQYF. CDR3 nucleotides: TGTGCCAGCAGTGGGACAGGGACGGAGACCCAGTACTTC.

The chain joins TRBV19 to TRBJ1-1; D unresolved. CDR3 length equals 15 residues. Trimming cost V 6 bases and J 1 base, with 15 bases left between them. Germline V gene lookup returns CDR1 LNHDA and CDR2 SQIVND (reference sequence). CDR3 bases: TGTGCCAGTAGCGGAGGTAAGGGAGCGAACACTGAAGCTTTCTTT. Protein product: CASSGGKGANTEAFF.

V usage is TRBV19 and J usage is TRBJ1-2; TRBD1 is a possible D gene (5 bases). The V end lost 6 bases, the J end lost 4 bases, and 12 bases lay between the germline ends. This CDR3 contains 13 residues. Germline CDR1 LNHDA, CDR2 SQIVND (reference sequence). Here the CDR3 DNA reads TGTGCCAGTAGCACCCGGGGGACCTATGGCTACACCTTC. Translating it yields CASSTRGTYGYTF.

This chain uses TRBV11-2 with TRBJ2-1, with D unclear. Per the germline V gene, CDR1 is SGHAT and CDR2 is FQNNGV. Trimming cost V 1 base and J 4 bases, with 11 bases left between them. This CDR3 spans 15 amino acids. The CDR3 coding sequence is TGTGCCAGCAGCTTAGTAGTAGCCGGGTACAATGAGCAGTTCTTC. This encodes CASSLVVAGYNEQFF.

The chain employs TRBV5-1 and TRBJ1-6; D gene unclear. Per the germline V gene, CDR1 is SGHRS and CDR2 is YFSETQ. The CDR3 has 13 amino acids. Trimming shortened V by 5 bases and J by 14 bases, and 17 bases separated the two germline ends. CDR3 DNA: TGCGCCAGCAGTTCGACGGAGGGATATTCCCTCCACTTT. It encodes CASSSTEGYSLHF.

The chain carries TRBV14 and TRBJ1-4; D may be TRBD1 (6 bases). The V gene lost 0 bases and the J gene lost 7 bases, with 15 bases spanning the gap. The CDR3 totals 16 residues. CDR1 SGHDN and CDR2 FVKESK come from the germline V gene. CDR3 amino acids: CASSQDRAGAGEKLFF. In DNA form, the CDR3 reads TGTGCCAGCAGCCAAGATCGAGCGGGGGCTGGTGAAAAACTGTTTTTT.

V is TRBV28 and J is TRBJ2-7, with TRBD2 matching 14 bases. Germline loops: CDR1 MDHEN, CDR2 SYDVKM. CDR3 length equals 17 residues. V lost 5 bases and J lost 7; bases outside the gene matches: 13. The CDR3 loop reads CASSIGLAGGSSGEQYF. The CDR3 DNA sequence: TGTGCCAGCAGTATAGGACTAGCGGGAGGCTCCTCGGGGGAGCAGTACTTC.

CDR3 residues: CASSPRKLSSYNEQFF. The CDR3 DNA reads as TGTGCCAGCAGCCCGAGAAAACTGAGCTCCTACAATGAGCAGTTCTTC. The chain employs TRBV5-4 and TRBJ2-1; D gene unclear. Germline CDR1 SGHNT, CDR2 YYREEE (reference sequence). The CDR3 extends over 16 amino acids. V was clipped by 4 bases and J by 0 bases, with 14 bases between them.

The CDR3 sequence: CAWSLAGGLHEQYF. The CDR3 coding sequence is TGTGCCTGGAGTTTGGCGGGAGGGCTTCACGAGCAGTACTTC. The chain has TRBV30 and TRBJ2-7; TRBD2 agrees at 9 bases. Germline trimming cut 2 bases from V and 5 bases from J; bases unmatched to any gene: 7. Germline assignment: CDR1 GTSNPN and CDR2 SVGIG (reference sequence). This CDR3 comprises 14 residues.

In its sample, this clone was seen once. The CDR3 region has the DNA TGTGCCAGCAGTGAGGGACAGGGGAATTCACCCCTCCACTTT. Protein: CASSEGQGNSPLHF. V is TRBV6-4 and J is TRBJ1-6; the match to TRBD1 covers 10 bases. Trimming took 3 bases from V and 7 from J; bases not matched to a gene: 0. The CDR3 spans 14 residues. Germline V gene sequence: CDR1 MRHNA, CDR2 SNTAGT.

The chain uses TRBV11-2 and TRBJ2-1; a possible D gene is TRBD1 (6 bases). The CDR3 extends over 15 amino acids. Trimming cost V 3 bases and J 2 bases, with 11 bases left between them. The V gene's germline CDR1 is SGHAT and CDR2 FQNNGV. The CDR3 loop is CASSFPGTPYNEQFF. The CDR3 DNA is TGTGCCAGCAGCTTCCCCGGGACACCCTACAATGAGCAGTTCTTC.

The chain links TRBV7-3 to TRBJ1-1, with unresolved D. The CDR3 runs 13 residues. V gave up 5 bases and J gave up 4 bases, with 11 bases separating them. Germline CDR1 reads SGHTA; CDR2 reads FQGTGA. CDR3 sequence reads: CASSISFGTEAFF. The CDR3 DNA follows: TGTGCCAGCAGCATCTCATTCGGCACTGAAGCTTTCTTT.

The V call is TRBV4-2, the J call TRBJ2-1; 15 nucleotides line up with TRBD2. The CDR3 length is 19 residues. Trimming cost V 0 bases and J 0 bases; bases outside gene matches: 3. Germline lookup yields CDR1 LGHNA and CDR2 YNFKEQ. The CDR3: CASSQEGLAGGNSYNEQFF. The DNA for the CDR3 is TGTGCCAGCAGCCAAGAGGGACTAGCGGGAGGAAACTCCTACAATGAGCAGTTCTTC.

J is TRBJ1-5 and V is TRBV27; TRBD1 matches at 10 bases. The ends lost 6 bases at V and 6 bases at J; junction bases unmatched: 8. Germline V lookup: CDR1 MNHEY, CDR2 SMNVEV (reference sequence). This CDR3 has 15 residues. The CDR3 DNA reads as TGTGCCAGCAGATGGACAGGGGGTAATAGTCAGCCCCAGCATTTT. Amino acid sequence: CASRWTGGNSQPQHF.

The gene calls are TRBV2 and TRBJ1-5; 11 positions match TRBD1. The germline V gene has CDR1 SNHLY and CDR2 FYNNEI. The length of the CDR3 is 17 residues. V was clipped by 8 bases and J by 0 bases; unmatched bases: 9. CDR3 sequence (DNA): TGTGCCAGCCGGACAGGGGGCTTGGGGTATAGCAATCAGCCCCAGCATTTT. Its translation: CASRTGGLGYSNQPQHF.

The V and J genes are TRBV24-1 and TRBJ1-2; D remains ambiguous. Trimming cost V 4 bases and J 3 bases, with 11 bases left between them. This CDR3 has 14 residues. Looked up from germline, CDR1 is KGHDR and CDR2 is SFDVKD. For the CDR3, the DNA is TGTGCCACCAGTGACTCTCCCCCTTACTATGGCTACACCTTC. It codes for CATSDSPPYYGYTF.

V and J are TRBV6-5 and TRBJ1-1; D may be TRBD1 (6 bases). This CDR3 region has 13 residues. CDR1 is MNHEY and CDR2 is SVGAGI in the germline V gene. V lost 8 bases, J lost 2 bases, and 12 bases lay in between. The CDR3 bases are TGTGCCAGCGGGGGCGCAGCAAACACTGAAGCTTTCTTT. Protein: CASGGAANTEAFF.

CDR3 sequence reads: CASSLDGGGYGYTF. The CDR3 region has the DNA TGCGCCAGCAGCTTGGACGGAGGTGGCTATGGCTACACCTTC. V and J are TRBV5-1 and TRBJ1-2, with unresolved D. The V and J ends lost 0 bases and 4 bases respectively, with 10 bases between them. This CDR3 region has 14 residues. CDR1 is SGHRS and CDR2 is YFSETQ in the germline V gene.

The chain couples TRBV5-1 to TRBJ2-1; possible D gene TRBD1, 5 bases. The CDR3 sequence is 15 residues long. V shed 0 bases and J shed 9 bases, with 16 bases lying between them. Germline V gene data show CDR1 as SGHRS and CDR2 as YFSETQ. CDR3 region: CASSLASDVRGEQFF. The CDR3 DNA is TGCGCCAGCAGCTTGGCCTCGGACGTAAGGGGTGAGCAGTTCTTC.